This T cell receptor (beta chain) was identified during a study of regulatory T cells in long-lasting Graves disease. Overall study context: For a period under 3 months, newly diagnosed Graves' patients had taken antithyroid drugs.

Study results and caveats: Rather than thyroid tissue, only peripheral blood underwent study. Sample size was small, which may have lowered accuracy.

This CDR3 has 12 amino acids. Germline V CDR1 and CDR2: DFQATT, SNEGSKA (reference sequence). The V end was cut by 5 bases, the J end by 4 bases, with 11 bases between. Time point defined: newly diagnosed GD, antithyroid drugs for less than 3 months. RNA extracted from PBMCs served as the sequencing template. This clonotype was seen ten or more times. No antigen is known for it. To make TCR beta libraries, researchers used iRepertoire HTBI primers and Arm-PCR of CDR3 regions. Via MiXCR, TCRdb re-called the multiplex PCR reads, giving one row per CDR3 protein. Of under 300,000 distinct CDR3 sequences listed, 20% are singletons.

The receptor's source is a female donor with Graves disease. This chain uses TRBV20-1 with TRBJ2-5; D assignment may be TRBD1 or TRBD2 (5 bases each). This specimen consisted of peripheral blood mononuclear cells (PBMCs), obtained at new diagnosis, from a patient treated with antithyroid drugs. CDR3 in DNA: TGCAGTGCTTCCCGGGACGGAGAGACCCAGTACTTC. It codes for CSASRDGETQYF.